The 15 T cell receptor beta chains below come from one sample, sequenced in a study of blood T cell repertoires in COVID-19. TCRdb's table, derived via immunoSEQ multiplex PCR, lists solely in-frame clones and lacks some. Among fewer than 150,000 clones listed, roughly four fifths were seen once. Material: peripheral blood. The source is a woman older than 75 with acute or convalescent COVID-19.

V and J are TRBV7-2 and TRBJ1-6; D ambiguous. The CDR3 loop spans 16 amino acids. V was cut by 0 bases and J by 6 bases, with 12 bases left in between. Germline CDR1 reads SGHTA; CDR2 reads FQGNSA. In DNA, the CDR3 is TGTGCCAGCAGCTTAGCGCTAACAGACCCTAATTCACCCCTCCACTTT. Its translation: CASSLALTDPNSPLHF.

The V call is TRBV5-1, the J call TRBJ2-3, with a weak D call TRBD1 (6 bases). Trimming took 4 bases from V and 1 from J, leaving 16 bases between them. Germline CDR1 reads SGHRS; CDR2 reads YFSETQ. The CDR3 is 16 residues long. This CDR3 reads CASSRDRDIGTDTQYF. Here the CDR3 DNA reads TGCGCCAGCAGCCGGGACCGGGACATAGGCACAGATACGCAGTATTTT.

V and J are TRBV5-5 and TRBJ1-4; 11 bases agree with TRBD1. Germline values: CDR1 SGHKS, CDR2 YYEKEE (reference sequence). J gave up 9 bases and V 3 bases, and 7 bases lay outside the gene matches. This CDR3 is built from 15 residues. The CDR3 coding sequence is TGTGCCAGCAGCTACGGCGGACAGGGGGCTCAAAAACTGTTTTTT. As protein: CASSYGGQGAQKLFF.

The CDR3: CASSTGGAASALHF. The CDR3, as DNA: TGTGCCAGCAGTACAGGGGGCGCGGCGTCGGCCCTCCACTTT. The chain links TRBV28 to TRBJ1-6; TRBD1 aligns across 9 bases. V lost 5 bases and J lost 14; bases outside the gene matches: 10. Germline V lookup: CDR1 MDHEN, CDR2 SYDVKM. The CDR3 totals 14 residues.

The V call is TRBV15, the J call TRBJ2-7; 10 bases line up with TRBD1. Germline V gene data show CDR1 as LNHNV and CDR2 as YYDKDF (reference sequence). The V segment lost 2 bases and the J segment 7 bases; nucleotides outside the gene matches: 8. The CDR3 spans 15 residues. The CDR3 loop is CATSRFPAGQGEQYF. Here the CDR3 DNA reads TGTGCCACCAGCAGATTTCCCGCGGGACAGGGGGAGCAGTACTTC.

CDR3 region: CATSRDRGGVLETQYF. The CDR3 DNA sequence: TGTGCCACCAGCAGAGACCGGGGGGGCGTGTTGGAGACCCAGTACTTC. This chain uses TRBV15 with TRBJ2-5; the match to TRBD2 covers 8 bases. The CDR3 totals 16 residues. CDR1 is LNHNV, CDR2 YYDKDF, per germline (reference sequence). Trimming removed 0 bases from V and 5 bases from J; junction bases left unmatched: 8.

V and J are TRBV19 and TRBJ2-1; 13 bases are a match to TRBD2. This CDR3 spans 14 amino acids. Germline values: CDR1 LNHDA, CDR2 SQIVND (reference sequence). V lost 5 bases to trimming and J lost 8 bases; unmatched junction nucleotides: 3. The CDR3 loop is CASSWTSGSDEQFF. DNA of the CDR3: TGTGCCAGTAGTTGGACTAGCGGGAGCGATGAGCAGTTCTTC.

The V and J genes are TRBV7-8 and TRBJ2-4; 7 nucleotides match TRBD1. After removal of 5 bases from V and 3 bases from J, the junction contained 7 bases not matched to a gene. The CDR3 runs to 15 residues. The germline CDR1 and CDR2 sequences are SGHVS and FQNEAQ. CDR3 loop: CASSPNRDSKNIQYF. The CDR3 nucleotides are TGTGCCAGCAGCCCAAACCGGGACAGCAAAAACATTCAGTACTTC.

The chain is built from TRBV5-4 and TRBJ2-7; no reliable D call. Trimming took 5 bases from V and 5 from J, leaving 11 bases between them. CDR1 and CDR2 (germline): SGHNT, YYREEE (reference sequence). There are 12 residues in the CDR3. The CDR3 DNA reads as TGTGCCAGCAGTTCCCTACGGGACGAGCAGTACTTC. Its protein is CASSSLRDEQYF.

The CDR3 protein is CASSPYGQRNYGYTF. The CDR3 bases are TGTGCCAGCAGCCCCTACGGACAGCGAAACTATGGCTACACCTTC. The gene calls are TRBV7-9 and TRBJ1-2; maybe TRBD1 (6 bases). The CDR3 extends over 15 amino acids. Trimming shortened V by 5 bases and J by 2 bases, and 15 bases separated the two germline ends. Germline V gene lookup returns CDR1 SEHNR and CDR2 FQNEAQ (reference sequence). Filled out from reference TRBV7-9 and TRBJ1-2, the complete variable domain reads DTGVSQNPRHKITKRGQNVTFRCDPISEHNRLYWYRQTLGQGPEFLTYFQNEAQLEKSRLLSDRFSAERPKGSFSTLEIQRTEQGDSAMYLCASSPYGQRNYGYTFGSGTRLTVV.

The V gene is TRBV5-1, the J gene TRBJ2-1; D is perhaps TRBD2 (5 bases). The CDR3 is 14 residues long. Germline CDR1 and CDR2: SGHRS and YFSETQ. V was pared by 4 bases and J by 6 bases, with 14 bases between. The CDR3 DNA reads as TGCGCCAGCAGCCGCCGGGGTGGGGTCAATGAGCAGTTCTTC. Its protein product is CASSRRGGVNEQFF.

This chain connects TRBV4-1 to TRBJ1-2, with D possibly matching TRBD1 (5 bases). This CDR3 comprises 15 residues. V lost 0 bases and J 4 bases, leaving 12 bases between the germline ends. CDR1 is MGHRA, CDR2 YSYEKL, per germline. The CDR3 is CASSQDRTKPYGYTF. CDR3 nucleotides: TGCGCCAGCAGCCAAGACCGGACAAAACCCTATGGCTACACCTTC.

The rearrangement links TRBV2 to TRBJ2-2; tentatively, D is TRBD1 (5 bases). The CDR3 is 16 residues long. Trimming took off 4 bases at V and 3 bases at J, with 15 bases between the two ends. CDR1 and CDR2 (germline): SNHLY, FYNNEI. The CDR3 spells CASSVKGVADTGELFF. The CDR3 DNA reads as TGTGCCAGCAGTGTAAAAGGGGTCGCGGACACCGGGGAGCTGTTTTTT.

This chain joins TRBV7-2 and TRBJ2-7; a possible D gene is TRBD2 (5 bases). The V end was cut by 3 bases, the J end by 6 bases, with 12 bases between. CDR3 length: 13 amino acids. CDR1 SGHTA and CDR2 FQGNSA come from the germline V gene. Here the CDR3 DNA reads TGTGCCAGCAGCTTTCGGACGAGGGCCGAGCAGTACTTC. This encodes CASSFRTRAEQYF. Full variable domain (rest looked up from reference TRBV7-2 and TRBJ2-7): GAGVSQSPSNKVTEKGKDVELRCDPISGHTALYWYRQSLGQGLEFLIYFQGNSAPDKSGLPSDRFSAERTGGSVSTLTIQRTQQEDSAVYLCASSFRTRAEQYFGPGTRLTVT.

V usage is TRBV5-1 and J usage is TRBJ1-2, with D possibly being TRBD1 (6 bases). CDR1 and CDR2 from the germline V gene are SGHRS and YFSETQ. Trimming left V 0 bases short and J 4 bases short, with 7 bases between. This CDR3 contains 13 residues. The CDR3 region is CASSLDRAYGYTF. CDR3 DNA: TGCGCCAGCAGCTTGGACAGGGCCTATGGCTACACCTTC.